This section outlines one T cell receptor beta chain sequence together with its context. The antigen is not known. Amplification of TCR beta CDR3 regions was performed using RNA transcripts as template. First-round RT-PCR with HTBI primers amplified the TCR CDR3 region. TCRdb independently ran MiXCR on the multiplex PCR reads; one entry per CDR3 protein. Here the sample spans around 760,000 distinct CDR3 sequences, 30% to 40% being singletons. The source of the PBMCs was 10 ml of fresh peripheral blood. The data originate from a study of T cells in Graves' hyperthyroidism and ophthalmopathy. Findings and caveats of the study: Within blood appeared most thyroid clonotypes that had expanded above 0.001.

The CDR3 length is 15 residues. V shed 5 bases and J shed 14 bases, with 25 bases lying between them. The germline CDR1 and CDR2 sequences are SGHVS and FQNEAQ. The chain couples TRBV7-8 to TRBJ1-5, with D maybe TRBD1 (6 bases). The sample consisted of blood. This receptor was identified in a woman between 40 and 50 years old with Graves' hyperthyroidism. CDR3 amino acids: CASSHPGRGGLNEHF. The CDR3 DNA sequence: TGTGCCAGCAGCCACCCGGGGCGGGGGGGCCTCAATGAGCATTTT.